These 19 T cell receptor beta chains came from one sample sequenced in a study of blood T cell repertoires in COVID-19. The data were produced by immunoSEQ multiplex PCR, yet TCRdb's version contains in-frame clones alone and is incomplete. The sample records 150,000 or so clones, roughly 80% being singletons. Specimen: peripheral blood. The receptors were sampled from a woman between 65 and 79 years old with acute or convalescent COVID-19.

This sequence joins TRBV7-9 and TRBJ2-5, with 10 bases matching TRBD1. The CDR3 is 16 residues long. Germline V CDR1 and CDR2: SEHNR, FQNEAQ (reference sequence). The J segment lost 5 bases and the V segment lost 3 bases, leaving 9 bases of the junction unmatched. The CDR3 DNA reads TGTGCCAGCAGCTTTACCGGGACAGGGGTCCGGGAGACCCAGTACTTC. Translation gives CASSFTGTGVRETQYF.

V gene TRBV9 combines with J gene TRBJ1-3; TRBD1 aligns across 8 bases. The V gene end was trimmed by 4 bases and the J gene end by 2 bases; junction bases not matched to a gene: 5. Germline CDR1 is SGDLS and CDR2 is YYNGEE. The CDR3 sequence is 15 residues long. The CDR3 DNA is TGTGCCAGCAGCCCTCGGACAGGGACTGGAAACACCATATATTTT. Its protein product is CASSPRTGTGNTIYF.

V is TRBV7-2 and J is TRBJ1-5; no definite D call. Germline CDR1 is SGHTA and CDR2 is FQGNSA. The germline V and J ends were trimmed by 5 bases and 4 bases, with 9 bases remaining between them. The CDR3 has 13 residues. CDR3 sequence reads: CASSVERNQPQHF. CDR3 bases: TGTGCCAGCAGCGTCGAGCGTAATCAGCCCCAGCATTTT.

The J gene is TRBJ1-1, the V gene TRBV5-8; 8 bases align to TRBD1. CDR1 is SGHTS, CDR2 YDEGEE, per germline. V lost 5 bases to trimming and J lost 13 bases; unmatched junction nucleotides: 22. The CDR3 is 16 residues long. CDR3 sequence reads: CASSSGKDRALTKLFF. CDR3 nucleotide sequence: TGTGCCAGCAGTTCCGGGAAGGACAGGGCACTCACGAAGCTTTTCTTT.

V usage is TRBV5-1 and J usage is TRBJ2-3, with TRBD1 as a possible D gene (6 bases). Germline CDR1 reads SGHRS; CDR2 reads YFSETQ. Trimming cost V 6 bases and J 6 bases, with 20 bases left between them. The CDR3 consists of 15 residues. The CDR3 region has the DNA TGCGCCAGCAACGAACAGGGCAGGGGAACCGATACGCAGTATTTT. Protein sequence: CASNEQGRGTDTQYF.

The J gene is TRBJ2-2, the V gene TRBV19; no clear D. The V and J ends lost 3 bases and 2 bases respectively, with 7 bases between them. Looked up from germline, CDR1 is LNHDA and CDR2 is SQIVND (reference sequence). The CDR3 covers 14 residues. In nucleotides, the CDR3 is TGTGCCAGTAGTATGAACAGCAACACCGGGGAGCTGTTTTTT. Amino acid sequence: CASSMNSNTGELFF.

V usage is TRBV5-4 and J usage is TRBJ1-6; D is unclear. Between the trimmed V and J ends, which lost 0 bases and 7 bases, there was a span of 11 bases. From germline, CDR1 is SGHNT and CDR2 YYREEE (reference sequence). CDR3 length: 15 residues. The CDR3 here is CASSLGPSPNSPLHF. CDR3 nucleotides: TGTGCCAGCAGCTTGGGCCCAAGCCCCAATTCACCCCTCCACTTT.

This sequence joins TRBV11-2 and TRBJ1-1; TRBD1 matches at 9 bases. Germline CDR1 reads SGHAT; CDR2 reads FQNNGV. Losses at the gene ends were 6 bases for V and 3 bases for J; bases not matched to a gene: 11. The CDR3 covers 16 residues. The CDR3 DNA reads as TGTGCCAGCAGAAAAAAGCACAGGGGGCTTGACACTGAAGCTTTCTTT. Translated, it gives CASRKKHRGLDTEAFF.

The chain combines TRBV7-2 with TRBJ2-2; 8 bases are shared with TRBD1. The CDR3 spans 16 residues. Per the germline V gene, CDR1 is SGHTA and CDR2 is FQGNSA. J lost 5 bases, V lost 5 bases, and 10 bases had no gene match. Here the CDR3 reads CASSTRQGLRTGELFF. Written as DNA, the CDR3 is TGTGCCAGCAGCACCCGACAGGGGCTGAGGACCGGGGAGCTGTTTTTT.

The rearrangement uses TRBV3-1 (or the pseudogene TRBV3-2) and TRBJ2-7; 8 bases match TRBD1. The CDR3 sequence is 15 residues long. The germline CDR1 and CDR2 sequences are LGHDT and YNNKEL (reference sequence). Unmatched junction bases numbered 7, after V lost 3 bases and J lost 3 bases. The CDR3 here is CASSQGQEEGYEQYF. CDR3 in DNA: TGTGCCAGCAGCCAGGGACAGGAGGAGGGCTACGAGCAGTACTTC.

This chain joins TRBV6-6 and TRBJ2-7, with 8 bases aligning to TRBD2. Germline trimming cut 8 bases from V and 5 bases from J; bases unmatched to any gene: 8. The CDR3 runs 13 residues. Germline lookup yields CDR1 MNHNY and CDR2 SVGAGI (reference sequence). The CDR3 DNA follows: TGTGCCAGCTTGCTTTCGGGAGGGAACGAGCAGTACTTC. Protein: CASLLSGGNEQYF.

This clone has a handful of counts. The chain links TRBV7-2 to TRBJ2-7; 8 nucleotides align to TRBD2. This CDR3 spans 14 amino acids. The germline V gene has CDR1 SGHTA and CDR2 FQGNSA. V was clipped by 1 base and J by 4 bases; unmatched bases: 3. The CDR3, as DNA: TGTGCCAGCAGCTTAGGACTAGCGAGGTACGAGCAGTACTTC. This encodes CASSLGLARYEQYF.

V is TRBV5-6 and J is TRBJ1-3; a possible D gene is TRBD1 (5 bases). This CDR3 is 15 amino acids long. CDR1 is SGHDT, CDR2 YYEEEE, per germline. V was cut by 4 bases and J by 4 bases, with 15 bases left in between. The CDR3 loop reads CASSATSGLGNTIYF. CDR3 nucleotides: TGTGCCAGCAGCGCCACTTCAGGGTTGGGAAACACCATATATTTT.

J is TRBJ2-2 and V is TRBV7-6; 10 nucleotides align to TRBD1. This CDR3 comprises 15 residues. With 8 bases clipped from V and 4 bases from J, the junction kept 7 bases outside the gene matches. In germline, CDR1 is SGHVS, CDR2 FNYEAQ. The CDR3 DNA reads as TGTGCCAGCGGACGACAGGGGGCAATCACCGGGGAGCTGTTTTTT. Residues: CASGRQGAITGELFF.

The chain joins TRBV6-5 to TRBJ1-5; possible D gene TRBD1, 6 bases. This CDR3 has 15 amino acids. The V end was cut by 4 bases, the J end by 3 bases, with 13 bases between. The germline gives CDR1 MNHEY, CDR2 SVGAGI. The DNA for the CDR3 is TGTGCCAGCAGTTCTTACCGGGACACCAATCAGCCCCAGCATTTT. It yields the protein CASSSYRDTNQPQHF.

The chain is built from TRBV19 and TRBJ2-7; 9 nucleotides agree with TRBD2. This CDR3 has 15 amino acids. Germline CDR1 reads LNHDA; CDR2 reads SQIVND (reference sequence). V shed 3 bases, J shed 4 bases, and the junction held 7 bases outside the gene matches. DNA for the CDR3: TGTGCCAGTAGTATGGGGCTAGCGGGACCTTACGAGCAGTACTTC. Protein sequence: CASSMGLAGPYEQYF. Based on the CDR3 plus reference TRBV19 and TRBJ2-7, the full variable domain is DGGITQSPKYLFRKEGQNVTLSCEQNLNHDAMYWYRQDPGQGLRLIYYSQIVNDFQKGDIAEGYSVSREKKESFPLTVTSAQKNPTAFYLCASSMGLAGPYEQYFGPGTRLTVT.

The chain uses TRBV5-6 and TRBJ2-7, with D tentatively TRBD1 (6 bases). Germline V gives CDR1 SGHDT, CDR2 YYEEEE. V was clipped by 4 bases and J by 4 bases, with 24 bases between them. The CDR3 is 17 amino acids. CDR3 coding DNA: TGTGCCAGCAGCCAACCACAGGGTAGAGACTTAACGTACGAGCAGTACTTC. Its protein product is CASSQPQGRDLTYEQYF.

The gene calls are TRBV4-1 and TRBJ2-1; 10 bases line up with TRBD1. The V gene's germline CDR1 is MGHRA and CDR2 YSYEKL. This CDR3 spans 14 amino acids. J was trimmed by 8 bases and V by 3 bases; bases with no gene match: 4. The CDR3 DNA is TGCGCCAGCAGCCAGACGACAGGGGGCTATGAGCAGTTCTTC. The encoded protein is CASSQTTGGYEQFF.

The rearrangement joins TRBV11-2 to TRBJ1-6; TRBD1 might be the D (6 bases). This CDR3 comprises 16 residues. Germline CDR1 is SGHAT and CDR2 is FQNNGV. The V gene lost 1 base and the J gene lost 6 bases, with 13 bases spanning the gap. In DNA form, the CDR3 reads TGTGCCAGCAGCTTAGGTGGAACAGGGCTTAATTCACCCCTCCACTTT. Protein: CASSLGGTGLNSPLHF.